One sample yielded the 12 T cell receptor beta chains listed below, sequenced in a study of long-term antiretroviral therapy in people with HIV. Assay version v3.0 of immunoSEQ was used, and it was run at survey level. Profiled with immunoSEQ multiplex PCR; TCRdb holds only in-frame clones, not every one. The sample lists 20,000 or so clones, about four fifths occurring once. Material: unsorted PBMCs, obtained at the start of antiretroviral therapy, before treatment. The receptors originated from a man aged 18 to 30 with HIV.

This chain joins TRBV29-1 and TRBJ2-7, with D tentatively TRBD1 (6 bases). Deletions cut 3 bases from V and 4 bases from J, with 16 bases between. Germline CDR1 SQVTM, CDR2 ANQGSEA. This CDR3 has 14 amino acids. The CDR3 spells CSVDVRGSPYEQYF. DNA for the CDR3: TGCAGCGTTGATGTCAGGGGATCCCCATACGAGCAGTACTTC.

V gene TRBV10-3 combines with J gene TRBJ1-2, with D hard to call. Trimming shortened V by 3 bases and J by 5 bases, and 10 bases separated the two germline ends. This CDR3 region has 13 residues. Germline CDR1 ENHRY, CDR2 SYGVKD. The CDR3 nucleotides are TGTGCCATCAGTGACCCGACGGATTATGGCTACACCTTC. Residues: CAISDPTDYGYTF.

This rearrangement joins TRBV2 to TRBJ2-6; 8 bases match TRBD1. CDR1 and CDR2 (germline): SNHLY, FYNNEI. Trimming at V came to 2 bases and at J to 2 bases, leaving 8 bases not matched to a gene. CDR3 size: 18 residues. The CDR3 DNA sequence: TGTGCCAGCAGTGAACCAGGGGGCCTCCCCCCTGGGGCCAACGTCCTGACTTTC. Translation gives CASSEPGGLPPGANVLTF.

This clone was observed a few times. At one end, the junction sequence differs from germline, possibly due to a read error. V and J are TRBV19 and TRBJ2-5; D possibly matches TRBD1 or TRBD2 (6 bases each). CDR1 is LNHDA, CDR2 SQIVND, per germline (reference sequence). The CDR3 length is 15 residues. CDR3 DNA sequence: TGTGCAAGTAGTATTGGAGGGGGTGGGGGAGAGACCCAGTACTTC. This translates into CASSIGGGGGETQYF.

The rearrangement uses TRBV27 and TRBJ2-6; D is unresolved. With 8 bases removed from V and 2 bases from J, the gap between germline ends came to 7 bases. Germline-derived CDR1 and CDR2 are MNHEY and SMNVEV (reference sequence). The CDR3 length is 13 residues. The CDR3 reads CASQFAGANVLTF. DNA for the CDR3: TGTGCCAGCCAATTTGCTGGGGCCAACGTCCTGACTTTC. The complete variable domain, with remaining parts taken from reference TRBV27 and TRBJ2-6, reads EAQVTQNPRYLITVTGKKLTVTCSQNMNHEYMSWYRQDPGLGLRQIYYSMNVEVTDKGDVPEGYKVSRKEKRNFPLILESPSPNQTSLYFCASQFAGANVLTFGAGSRLTVL.

The chain recombines TRBV10-2 with TRBJ1-5; D call uncertain. Germline assignment: CDR1 WSHSY and CDR2 SAAADI. Trimming shortened V by 3 bases and J by 7 bases, and 13 bases separated the two germline ends. The CDR3 totals 14 residues. CDR3 protein: CASSDRPGDQPQHF. CDR3 nucleotide sequence: TGCGCCAGCAGTGATCGTCCCGGTGACCAGCCCCAGCATTTT.

The chain couples TRBV7-9 to TRBJ2-7, with D uncertain. Trimming shortened V by 3 bases and J by 3 bases, and 9 bases separated the two germline ends. The CDR3 contains 13 residues. Per germline, CDR1 SEHNR and CDR2 FQNEAQ (reference sequence). CDR3 region: CASSFVANYEQYF. For the CDR3, the DNA is TGTGCCAGCAGCTTCGTTGCAAACTACGAGCAGTACTTC.

This clone was picked up a small number of times. The chain has TRBV9 and TRBJ2-7, with 9 bases lining up with TRBD2. V was clipped by 4 bases and J by 3 bases; unmatched bases: 5. CDR1 is SGDLS and CDR2 is YYNGEE in the germline V gene. This CDR3 is 14 amino acids long. The CDR3 nucleotides are TGTGCCAGCAGCCTCGGACTAGCGAACTACGAGCAGTACTTC. Translating it yields CASSLGLANYEQYF.

The rearrangement links TRBV7-9 to TRBJ2-7; 11 bases are a match to TRBD1. V was pared by 4 bases and J by 11 bases, with 10 bases of the junction left unmatched. Germline loops: CDR1 SEHNR, CDR2 FQNEAQ (reference sequence). This CDR3 contains 14 residues. CDR3 protein: CASSSAGTGGLEYF. The DNA of the CDR3 is TGTGCCAGCAGCTCAGCCGGGACAGGGGGTTTAGAGTACTTC.

The chain combines TRBV7-9 with TRBJ1-2, with D perhaps TRBD1 (5 bases). Germline CDR1 is SEHNR and CDR2 is FQNEAQ (reference sequence). The CDR3 totals 13 residues. V was cut by 5 bases and J by 4 bases, with 11 bases left in between. The CDR3 coding sequence is TGTGCCAGCAGCGCCGGGGGGGGCTATGGCTACACCTTC. This codes for CASSAGGGYGYTF.

The rearrangement joins TRBV28 to TRBJ2-3, with 8 bases fitting TRBD2. The V and J ends lost 6 bases and 5 bases, in that order; junction bases with no gene match: 13. Germline V gene sequence: CDR1 MDHEN, CDR2 SYDVKM. The CDR3 spans 16 residues. The CDR3 DNA sequence: TGTGCCAGCAGCTACCTACTAGCGGAGGGGGGAGATACGCAGTATTTT. Protein: CASSYLLAEGGDTQYF.

This clone has just a few counts. This sequence joins TRBV5-4 and TRBJ2-7; 8 positions agree with TRBD1. Germline trimming cut 0 bases from V and 6 bases from J; bases unmatched to any gene: 5. The length of the CDR3 is 14 residues. Per the germline V gene, CDR1 is SGHNT and CDR2 is YYREEE (reference sequence). CDR3 bases: TGTGCCAGCAGCTTGGGACAGGGGACGAGCGAGCAGTACTTC. Protein product: CASSLGQGTSEQYF.